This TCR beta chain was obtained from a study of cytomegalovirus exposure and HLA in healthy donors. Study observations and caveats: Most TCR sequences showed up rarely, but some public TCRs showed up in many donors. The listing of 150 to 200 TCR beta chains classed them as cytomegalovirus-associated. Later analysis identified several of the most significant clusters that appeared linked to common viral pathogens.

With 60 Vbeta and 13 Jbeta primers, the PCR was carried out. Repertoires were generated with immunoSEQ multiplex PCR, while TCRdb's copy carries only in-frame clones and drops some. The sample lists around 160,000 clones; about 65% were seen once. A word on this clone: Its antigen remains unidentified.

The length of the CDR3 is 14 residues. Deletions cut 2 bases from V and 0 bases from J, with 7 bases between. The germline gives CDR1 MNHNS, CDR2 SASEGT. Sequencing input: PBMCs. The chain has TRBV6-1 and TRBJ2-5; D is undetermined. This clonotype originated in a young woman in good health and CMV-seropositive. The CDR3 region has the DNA TGTGCCAGCAGTGAAAGCGTGTACCAAGAGACCCAGTACTTC. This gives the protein CASSESVYQETQYF.